A selection of T cell receptor beta chains follows, all from one sample in a study of beta chain features in type 1 diabetes. The assay was immunoSEQ multiplex PCR, and TCRdb's table has in-frame clones only and misses some. The top ten hold 0.025% to 0.03% of the sample, which has almost 250,000 clones, roughly 15% seen once. Sequenced sample: naive CD4+ T cells from blood. These receptors all stem from a woman between 35 and 50 years old in good health. Both conserved end residues are part of each CDR3. The D gene is left open where the match is weak. The size of a clone is reported for some rows only, either as once, few or many, or as a class for expanded clones.

v_gene	abundance	d_gene	j_gene	CDR3nt	CDR3aa
TRBV6-6	NA	NA	TRBJ1-1	TGTGCCAGCACCGACGGACAGTTTCCCACTGAAGCTTTCTTT	CASTDGQFPTEAFF
TRBV5-1	NA	NA	TRBJ1-4	TGCGCCAGCAGCCCCGGGGCAACTAATGAAAAACTGTTTTTT	CASSPGATNEKLFF
TRBV5-4	NA	NA	TRBJ2-3	TGTGCCAGCAGCTTGGGAGGGGGGGCCGCAGATACGCAGTATTTT	CASSLGGGAADTQYF
TRBV19	few	TRBD1	TRBJ2-2	TGTGCCAGTAGTAACAGGGGTTACACCGGGGAGCTGTTTTTT	CASSNRGYTGELFF
TRBV21-1	NA	NA	TRBJ2-7	TGTGCCAGCAGCATTAACACAGGTCCCCTCAATTACGAGCAGTACTTC	CASSINTGPLNYEQYF
TRBV7-2	few	NA	TRBJ1-5	TGTGCCAGCAGCCTGACCCGGGACACCAATCAGCCCCAGCATTTT	CASSLTRDTNQPQHF
TRBV5-4	NA	TRBD1	TRBJ2-2	TGTGCCAGCAGTCGGGACAGGCCCACCGGGGAGCTGTTTTTT	CASSRDRPTGELFF
TRBV5-1	few	TRBD1	TRBJ1-5	TGCGCCAGCAGACAGACGACCGGGACAGGGTCCCATCAGCCCCAGCATTTT	CASRQTTGTGSHQPQHF
TRBV27	NA	NA	TRBJ1-5	TGTGCCAGCAGTTTATCAGTCTTGATTCGCTCGGTGTTCCACAATCAGCCCCAGCATTTT	CASSLSVLIRSVFHNQPQHF
TRBV5-1	NA	TRBD2	TRBJ2-7	TGCGCCAGCAGCTCCGGACTAGCGGCCTACGAGCAGTACTTC	CASSSGLAAYEQYF